The 16 T cell receptor beta chains below come from one sample, sequenced in a study of blood T cell repertoires in COVID-19. TCRdb's copy holds only in-frame clones and misses some; the assay was immunoSEQ multiplex PCR. The table lists some 130,000 clones, 84% of them singletons, with approximately 45% in the top ten. Sequencing was performed on peripheral blood. The receptors stem from a human donor in a cohort sampled during active COVID-19.

The J gene is TRBJ2-1, the V gene TRBV27; 13 bases match TRBD2. The CDR3 is made up of 15 amino acids. V shed 4 bases and J 9 bases; nucleotides not matched to a gene: 6. Germline V gene lookup returns CDR1 MNHEY and CDR2 SMNVEV (reference sequence). This chain's CDR3 is CASSSRGLAGVEQFF. CDR3 nucleotide sequence: TGTGCCAGCAGTTCGCGCGGACTAGCGGGAGTTGAGCAGTTCTTC.

The chain carries TRBV11-3 and TRBJ1-2, with a weak D call TRBD1 (5 bases). The CDR3 is made up of 15 amino acids. CDR1 and CDR2 from the germline V gene are SGHNT and YENEEA. V dropped 5 bases and J dropped 2 bases, with 15 bases sitting between them. CDR3 protein: CASSHIPGWNYGYTF. The DNA for the CDR3 is TGTGCCAGCAGCCACATCCCAGGGTGGAACTATGGCTACACCTTC.

The V call is TRBV28, the J call TRBJ1-2; a possible D gene is TRBD1 (6 bases). In germline, CDR1 is MDHEN, CDR2 SYDVKM. The CDR3 covers 12 residues. The V end lost 7 bases, the J end lost 8 bases, and 14 bases lay between the germline ends. This CDR3 is CASKLQGLGYTF. CDR3 nucleotide sequence: TGTGCCAGCAAACTACAGGGTCTCGGCTACACCTTC.

The chain carries TRBV9 and TRBJ2-2; the match to TRBD1 covers 7 bases. The CDR3 is made up of 14 amino acids. The germline V gene encodes CDR1 SGDLS and CDR2 YYNGEE. After removal of 5 bases from V and 2 bases from J, the junction contained 3 bases not matched to a gene. CDR3 in DNA: TGTGCCAGCAGACAGGGGCGAAACACCGGGGAGCTGTTTTTT. Protein product: CASRQGRNTGELFF.

The chain carries TRBV5-8 and TRBJ2-7, with TRBD1 matching over 8 bases. CDR1 is SGHTS and CDR2 is YDEGEE in the germline V gene. The CDR3 has 15 residues. V shed 4 bases and J 1 base; nucleotides not matched to a gene: 7. This CDR3 is CASSLGGQGSYEQYF. DNA for the CDR3: TGTGCCAGCAGCCTCGGCGGACAGGGATCCTACGAGCAGTACTTC.

This clone appeared a few times. The chain joins TRBV6-2 or TRBV6-3 to TRBJ1-2; D is unresolved. Trimming shortened V by 4 bases and J by 8 bases, and 11 bases separated the two germline ends. This CDR3 contains 12 residues. The V gene's germline CDR1 is MNHEY and CDR2 SVGEGT. As DNA, the CDR3 is TGTGCCAGCAGTTTCGAGGTGGCGGGCTACACCTTC. Translated, it gives CASSFEVAGYTF.

This clone was counted between two and nine times. This chain links TRBV7-9 with TRBJ1-4; the match to TRBD1 covers 7 bases. CDR3 length equals 15 residues. Per the germline V gene, CDR1 is SEHNR and CDR2 is FQNEAQ (reference sequence). Trimming cost V 4 bases and J 7 bases; bases outside gene matches: 9. The CDR3 region has the DNA TGTGCCAGCAGCTCTTACAGGGGAGCGTCTGAAAAACTGTTTTTT. It yields the protein CASSSYRGASEKLFF.

This chain uses TRBV5-8 with TRBJ1-5; 9 bases fit TRBD1. From germline, CDR1 is SGHTS and CDR2 YDEGEE. Trimming removed 4 bases from V and 5 bases from J; junction bases left unmatched: 7. This CDR3 is built from 15 residues. The chain's CDR3 is CASSPGTGSYQPQHF. In DNA form, the CDR3 reads TGTGCCAGCAGCCCCGGGACAGGGAGTTATCAGCCCCAGCATTTT. Full variable domain (rest looked up from reference TRBV5-8 and TRBJ1-5): EAGVTQSPTHLIKTRGQQATLRCSPISGHTSVYWYQQALGLGLQFLLWYDEGEERNRGNFPPRFSGRQFPNYSSELNVNALELEDSALYLCASSPGTGSYQPQHFGDGTRLSIL.

The V and J genes are TRBV14 and TRBJ1-1; 10 bases fit TRBD1. V was pared by 3 bases and J by 7 bases, with 8 bases of the junction left unmatched. There are 15 residues in the CDR3. Germline V gene sequence: CDR1 SGHDN, CDR2 FVKESK. The CDR3 spells CASSHLGTGVGEAFF. The DNA of the CDR3 is TGTGCCAGCAGCCATTTAGGGACAGGGGTTGGTGAAGCTTTCTTT. Complete variable domain (other parts from reference TRBV14 and TRBJ1-1): EAGVTQFPSHSVIEKGQTVTLRCDPISGHDNLYWYRRVMGKEIKFLLHFVKESKQDESGMPNNRFLAERTGGTYSTLKVQPAELEDSGVYFCASSHLGTGVGEAFFGQGTRLTVV.

This chain connects TRBV4-3 to TRBJ1-6, with D tentatively TRBD1 (5 bases). CDR1 is LGHNA and CDR2 is YSLEER in the germline V gene. Trimming cost V 1 base and J 1 base, with 8 bases left between them. The CDR3 is made up of 16 amino acids. The CDR3 sequence: CASSQVRVSYNSPLHF. CDR3 nucleotides: TGCGCCAGCAGCCAAGTCAGGGTTTCCTATAATTCACCCCTCCACTTT.

The V gene is TRBV19, the J gene TRBJ1-2, with 7 nucleotides matching TRBD1. J gave up 0 bases and V 7 bases, and 5 bases lay outside the gene matches. Germline CDR1 LNHDA, CDR2 SQIVND (reference sequence). The CDR3 spans 14 residues. For the CDR3, the DNA is TGTGCCAGTACCCAGGGACAGACTAACTATGGCTACACCTTC. Translated: CASTQGQTNYGYTF. Drawing the rest from reference TRBV19 and TRBJ1-2, the complete variable domain is DGGITQSPKYLFRKEGQNVTLSCEQNLNHDAMYWYRQDPGQGLRLIYYSQIVNDFQKGDIAEGYSVSREKKESFPLTVTSAQKNPTAFYLCASTQGQTNYGYTFGSGTRLTVV.

V and J are TRBV5-1 and TRBJ2-1; 7 nucleotides align to TRBD2. Germline values: CDR1 SGHRS, CDR2 YFSETQ. The junction had 2 bases not matched to a gene; V was cut back by 0 bases and J by 2 bases. The CDR3 length is 15 residues. The CDR3: CASSLGSGAYNEQFF. The CDR3 nucleotides are TGCGCCAGCAGCTTGGGAAGCGGGGCCTACAATGAGCAGTTCTTC.

The chain is built from TRBV19 and TRBJ2-5; 7 positions match TRBD1. Germline lookup yields CDR1 LNHDA and CDR2 SQIVND (reference sequence). The CDR3 extends over 13 amino acids. J gave up 1 base and V 7 bases, and 3 bases lay outside the gene matches. For the CDR3, the DNA is TGTGCCAGTACCAGGGACAGCCAAGAGACCCAGTACTTC. Protein product: CASTRDSQETQYF.

This chain uses TRBV30 with TRBJ2-2; D is possibly TRBD2 (6 bases). Trimming stripped 0 bases from V and 4 bases from J, with 9 bases between. CDR3 length: 14 amino acids. Germline V gene lookup returns CDR1 GTSNPN and CDR2 SVGIG (reference sequence). DNA of the CDR3: TGTGCCTGGAGTGTGCGGGGTGGCACCGGGGAGCTGTTTTTT. Its protein product is CAWSVRGGTGELFF.

V usage is TRBV9 and J usage is TRBJ2-7, with a possible D match to TRBD2 (6 bases). With 0 bases removed from V and 4 bases from J, the gap between germline ends came to 14 bases. The CDR3 consists of 15 residues. Germline V gives CDR1 SGDLS, CDR2 YYNGEE. CDR3 loop: CASSVEKMGGYEQYF. The CDR3 DNA sequence: TGTGCCAGCAGCGTAGAAAAAATGGGGGGTTACGAGCAGTACTTC.

This sequence joins TRBV5-1 and TRBJ1-4, with 10 bases fitting TRBD1. J gave up 6 bases and V 4 bases, and 6 bases lay outside the gene matches. This CDR3 contains 15 residues. The germline V gene encodes CDR1 SGHRS and CDR2 YFSETQ. The CDR3 reads CASSLGTGAYEKLFF. In DNA form, the CDR3 reads TGCGCCAGCAGCCTAGGGACAGGGGCTTATGAAAAACTGTTTTTT.